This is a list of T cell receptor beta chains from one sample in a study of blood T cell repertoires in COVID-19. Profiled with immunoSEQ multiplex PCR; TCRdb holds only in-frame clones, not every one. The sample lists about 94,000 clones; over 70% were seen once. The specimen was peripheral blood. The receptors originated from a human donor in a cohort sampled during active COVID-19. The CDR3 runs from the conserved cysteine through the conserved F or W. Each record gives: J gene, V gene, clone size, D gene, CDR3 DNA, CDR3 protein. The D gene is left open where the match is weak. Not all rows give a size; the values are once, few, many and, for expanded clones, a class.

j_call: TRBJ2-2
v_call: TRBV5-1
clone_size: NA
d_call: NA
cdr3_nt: TGCGCCAGCAGCTCCTCCGGCGGGGAGCTGTTTTTT
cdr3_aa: CASSSSGGELFF

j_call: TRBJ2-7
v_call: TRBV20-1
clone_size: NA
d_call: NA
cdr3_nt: TGCAGTGCTAGACAGGGTTACGAGCAGTACTTC
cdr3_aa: CSARQGYEQYF

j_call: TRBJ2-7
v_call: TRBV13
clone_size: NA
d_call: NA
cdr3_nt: TGTGCCAGCGGACCGATGGGGGAGGACTACGAGCAGTACTTC
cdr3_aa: CASGPMGEDYEQYF

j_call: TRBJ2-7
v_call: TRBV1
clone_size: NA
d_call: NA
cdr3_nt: TGCACCAGCAGCCCGGGGGGAAGCTCCTACGAGCAGTACTTC
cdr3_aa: CTSSPGGSSYEQYF

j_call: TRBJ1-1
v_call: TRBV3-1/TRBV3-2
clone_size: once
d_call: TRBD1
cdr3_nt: TGTGCCAGCAGCCACGGACAGGAGAACACTGAAGCTTTCTTT
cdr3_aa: CASSHGQENTEAFF

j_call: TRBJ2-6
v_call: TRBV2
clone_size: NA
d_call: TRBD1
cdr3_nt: TGTGCCAGCGGACAGGGGTCGGGTGGGGCCAACGTCCTGACTTTC
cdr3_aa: CASGQGSGGANVLTF

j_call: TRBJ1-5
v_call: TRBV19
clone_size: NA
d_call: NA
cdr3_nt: TGTGCCAGTAGTAAGTCCCACAGGCCCTACAATCAGCCCCAGCATTTT
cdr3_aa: CASSKSHRPYNQPQHF

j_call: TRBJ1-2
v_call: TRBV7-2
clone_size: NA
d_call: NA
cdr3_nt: TGTGCCAGCAGCCGGGGCTATGGCTACACCTTC
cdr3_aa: CASSRGYGYTF

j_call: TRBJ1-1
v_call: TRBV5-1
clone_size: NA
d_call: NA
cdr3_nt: TGCGCCAGCAGCTTAAGACAGCCGAACACTGAAGCTTTCTTT
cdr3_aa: CASSLRQPNTEAFF

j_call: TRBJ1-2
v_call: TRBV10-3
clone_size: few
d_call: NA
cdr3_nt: TGTGCCATCAGTGATAGCAGGGCGCCGTATGGCTACACCTTC
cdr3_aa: CAISDSRAPYGYTF

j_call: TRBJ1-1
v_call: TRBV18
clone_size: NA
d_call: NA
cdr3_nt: TGTGCCAGCTCACCAGGATTAGGGGGAAACACTGAAGCTTTCTTT
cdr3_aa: CASSPGLGGNTEAFF

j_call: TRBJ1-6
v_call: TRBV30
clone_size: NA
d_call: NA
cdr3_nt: TGTGCCTGGACCTGGGCAGGGGCCAGCTCCTATAATTCACCCCTCCACTTT
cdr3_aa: CAWTWAGASSYNSPLHF

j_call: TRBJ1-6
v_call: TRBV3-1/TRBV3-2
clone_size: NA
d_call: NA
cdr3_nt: TGTGCCAGCAGCCAAGGACAGAACAATTCACCCCTCCACTTT
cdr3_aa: CASSQGQNNSPLHF

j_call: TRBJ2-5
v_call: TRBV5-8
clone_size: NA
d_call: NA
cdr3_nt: TGTGCCAGCAGTCAACTCCGAGGGGGAGAGACCCAGTACTTC
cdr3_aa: CASSQLRGGETQYF

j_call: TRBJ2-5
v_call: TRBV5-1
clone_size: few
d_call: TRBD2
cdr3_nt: TGCGCCAGCAGCTTGGGGATGACTAGCGGGCGAGAGACCCAGTACTTC
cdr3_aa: CASSLGMTSGRETQYF

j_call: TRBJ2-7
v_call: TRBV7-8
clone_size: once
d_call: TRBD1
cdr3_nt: TGTGCCAGCAGCGACGGGACAGATTACGAGCAGTACTTC
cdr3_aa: CASSDGTDYEQYF

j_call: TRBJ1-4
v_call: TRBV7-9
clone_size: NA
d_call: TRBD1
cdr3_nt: TGTGCCAGCAGCCTACAGGGGCGGTCAGAGGAAAAACTGTTTTTT
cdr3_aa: CASSLQGRSEEKLFF

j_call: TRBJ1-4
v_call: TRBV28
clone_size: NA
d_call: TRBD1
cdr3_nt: TGTGCCAGCAGCTTCTTAGGGACAGGGGGAGCTAATGAAAAACTGTTTTTT
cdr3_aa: CASSFLGTGGANEKLFF

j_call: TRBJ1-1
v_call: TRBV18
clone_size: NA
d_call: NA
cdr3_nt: TGTGCCAGCTCACCACATTCGGAGGGCACTGAAGCTTTCTTT
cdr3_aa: CASSPHSEGTEAFF

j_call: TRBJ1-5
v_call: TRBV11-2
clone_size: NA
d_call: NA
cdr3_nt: TGTGCCAGCAGTACCACGGGGGGGGTTCAGCCCCAGCATTTT
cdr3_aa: CASSTTGGVQPQHF

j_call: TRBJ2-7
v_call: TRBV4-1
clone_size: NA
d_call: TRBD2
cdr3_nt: TGCGCCAGCAGCCTGGGGCTAGCGGGAGGCGAGCAGTACTTC
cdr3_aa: CASSLGLAGGEQYF

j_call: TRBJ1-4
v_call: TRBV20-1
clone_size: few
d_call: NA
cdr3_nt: TGCAGTGCGAGTCTCCAGGGGACGTCGGGAAAACTGTTTTTT
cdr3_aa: CSASLQGTSGKLFF

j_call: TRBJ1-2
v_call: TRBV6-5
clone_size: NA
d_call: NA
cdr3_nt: TGTGCCAGCCTGGGAGGGCCCCGCGGCTACACCTTC
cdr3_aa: CASLGGPRGYTF

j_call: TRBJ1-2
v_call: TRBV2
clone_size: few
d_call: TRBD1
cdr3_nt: TGTGCCAGCAGTGTAGCCCAGGGGGCTAGCTATGGCTACACCTTC
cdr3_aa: CASSVAQGASYGYTF

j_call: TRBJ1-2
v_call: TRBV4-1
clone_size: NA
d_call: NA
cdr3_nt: TGCGCCAGCAGCCAAGATCTCGGGGGAAGGTATGGCTACACCTTC
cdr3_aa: CASSQDLGGRYGYTF

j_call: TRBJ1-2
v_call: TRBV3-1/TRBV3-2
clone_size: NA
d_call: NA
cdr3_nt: TGTGCCAGCAGCCAAGAAGTCAGGAACTATGGCTACACCTTC
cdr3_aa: CASSQEVRNYGYTF

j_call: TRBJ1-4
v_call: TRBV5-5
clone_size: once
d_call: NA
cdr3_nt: TGTGCCAGCAGCCACCTTGGGGGCGGTAATGAAAAACTGTTTTTT
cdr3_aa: CASSHLGGGNEKLFF

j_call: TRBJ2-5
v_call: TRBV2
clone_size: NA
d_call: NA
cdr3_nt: TGTGCCAGCAACCGGGTTCTAGGAGAGACCCAGTACTTC
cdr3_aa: CASNRVLGETQYF

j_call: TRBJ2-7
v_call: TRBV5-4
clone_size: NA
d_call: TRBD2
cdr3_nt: TGTGCCAGCAGCTTGGCCGGCGCTAGCGGCTCCTACGAGCAGTACTTC
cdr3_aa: CASSLAGASGSYEQYF

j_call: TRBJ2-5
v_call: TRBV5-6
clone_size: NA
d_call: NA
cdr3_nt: TGTGCCAGCAGCCTACGTGTAGCGGCCCAAGAGACCCAGTACTTC
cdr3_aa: CASSLRVAAQETQYF

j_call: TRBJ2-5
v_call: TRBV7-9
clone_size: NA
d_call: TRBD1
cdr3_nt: TGTGCCAGCAGGATGACAGGGAATCGGGAGACCCAGTACTTC
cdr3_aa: CASRMTGNRETQYF

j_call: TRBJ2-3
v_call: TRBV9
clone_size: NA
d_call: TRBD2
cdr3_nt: TGTGCCAGCAGCGTAGGGGCGGGAGCGCCCACAGATACGCAGTATTTT
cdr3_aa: CASSVGAGAPTDTQYF

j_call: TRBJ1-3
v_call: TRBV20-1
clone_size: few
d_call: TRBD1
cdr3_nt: TGCAGTGCTAGTCCAACAGGGGAAGGAAACACCATATATTTT
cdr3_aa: CSASPTGEGNTIYF

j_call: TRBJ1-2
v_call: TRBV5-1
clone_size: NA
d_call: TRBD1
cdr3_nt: TGCGCCAGCAGCGTCGGACAGGGGAGCGGCTATGGCTACACCTTC
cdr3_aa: CASSVGQGSGYGYTF

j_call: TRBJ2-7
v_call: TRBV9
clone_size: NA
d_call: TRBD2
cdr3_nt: TGTGCCAGCAGCGTAGGTGCGGGAGGGCCTTACGAGCAGTACTTC
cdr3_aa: CASSVGAGGPYEQYF

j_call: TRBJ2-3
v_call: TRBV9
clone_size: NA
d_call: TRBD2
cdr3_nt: TGTGCCAGCAGCCAATGGGCGGGGGACACAGATACGCAGTATTTT
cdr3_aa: CASSQWAGDTDTQYF

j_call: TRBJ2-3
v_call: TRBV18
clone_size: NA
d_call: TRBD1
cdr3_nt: TGTGCCAGCTCACCACCCCGGACAGGGTGGACAGATACGCAGTATTTT
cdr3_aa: CASSPPRTGWTDTQYF

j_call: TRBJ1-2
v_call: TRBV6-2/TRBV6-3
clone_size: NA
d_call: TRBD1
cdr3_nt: TGTGCCAGCACTTCCTCCTACAGGGGGCTGAATGGCTACACCTTC
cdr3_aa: CASTSSYRGLNGYTF

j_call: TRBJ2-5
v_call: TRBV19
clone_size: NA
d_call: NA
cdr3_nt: TGTGCCAGTAGTATGACAGCCCGAGAGACCCAGTACTTC
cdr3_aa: CASSMTARETQYF

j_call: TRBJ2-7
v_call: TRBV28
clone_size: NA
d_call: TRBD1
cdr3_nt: TGTGCCAGCAGTTCCCCGGGACAGTCCTACGAGCAGTACTTC
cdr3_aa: CASSSPGQSYEQYF

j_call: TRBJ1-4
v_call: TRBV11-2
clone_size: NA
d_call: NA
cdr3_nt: TGTGCCAGCAGCTTGCGGGGTGAAAAACTGTTTTTT
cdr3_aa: CASSLRGEKLFF

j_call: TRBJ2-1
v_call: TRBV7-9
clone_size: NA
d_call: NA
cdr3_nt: TGTGCCAGCAGCTTAGACGGGGAGCAGTTCTTC
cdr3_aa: CASSLDGEQFF

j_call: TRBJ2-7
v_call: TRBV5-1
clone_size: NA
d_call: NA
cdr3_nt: TGCGCCAGCAGCCGTGGAGAGGACGAGCAGTACTTC
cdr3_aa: CASSRGEDEQYF

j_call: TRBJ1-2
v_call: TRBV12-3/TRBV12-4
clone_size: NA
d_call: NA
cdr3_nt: TGTGCCAGCAGTTTAGACCAGGGTAGAGGCTACACCTTC
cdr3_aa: CASSLDQGRGYTF

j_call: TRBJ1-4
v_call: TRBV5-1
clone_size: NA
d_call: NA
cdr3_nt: TGCGCCAGCAGCTTGGCCGGAGGGAATGAAAAACTGTTTTTT
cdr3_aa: CASSLAGGNEKLFF

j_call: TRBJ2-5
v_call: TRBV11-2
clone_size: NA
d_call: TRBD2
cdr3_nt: TGTGCCAGCAGCGAGGGACTAGCGGTAGATACCCAGTACTTC
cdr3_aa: CASSEGLAVDTQYF

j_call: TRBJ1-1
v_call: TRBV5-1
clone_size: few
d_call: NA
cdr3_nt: TGCGCCAGCAGCTTACAGGGCCAAAACACTGAAGCTTTCTTT
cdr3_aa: CASSLQGQNTEAFF

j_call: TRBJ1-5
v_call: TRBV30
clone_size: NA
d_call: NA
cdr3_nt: TGTGCCTGGAGTCAAGGGGATCAGCCCCAGCATTTT
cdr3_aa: CAWSQGDQPQHF

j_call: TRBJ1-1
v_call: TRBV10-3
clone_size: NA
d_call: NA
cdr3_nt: TGTGCCATCAGTGCGGAGATGAACACTGAAGCTTTCTTT
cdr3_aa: CAISAEMNTEAFF

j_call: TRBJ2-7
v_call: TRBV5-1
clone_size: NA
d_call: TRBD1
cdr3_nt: TGCGCCAGCAGCTGGGAACAGGGGGTTGAGCAGTACTTC
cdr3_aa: CASSWEQGVEQYF

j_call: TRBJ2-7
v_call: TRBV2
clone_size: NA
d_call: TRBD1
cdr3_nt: TGTGCCACCTCGACAGGGGGGCGCTACGAGCAGTACTTC
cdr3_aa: CATSTGGRYEQYF

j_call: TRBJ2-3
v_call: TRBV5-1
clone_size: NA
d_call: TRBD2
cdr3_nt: TGCGCCAGCAGCTTGGGAGCTAGCGGGAGCACAGATACGCAGTATTTT
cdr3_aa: CASSLGASGSTDTQYF

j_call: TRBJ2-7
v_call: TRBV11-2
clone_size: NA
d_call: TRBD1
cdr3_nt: TGTGCCAGCAGCTCCCTGAGGACAGGGGGCAACGAGCAGTACTTC
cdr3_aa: CASSSLRTGGNEQYF

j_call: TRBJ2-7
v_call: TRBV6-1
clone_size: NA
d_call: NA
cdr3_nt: TGTGCCAGCAGTGAAGTCCAGGGGATCTACGAGCAGTACTTC
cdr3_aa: CASSEVQGIYEQYF

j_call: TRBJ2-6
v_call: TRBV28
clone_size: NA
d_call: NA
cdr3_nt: TGTGCCAGCAGGAACCAGGGCTCTGGGGCCAACGTCCTGACTTTC
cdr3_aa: CASRNQGSGANVLTF

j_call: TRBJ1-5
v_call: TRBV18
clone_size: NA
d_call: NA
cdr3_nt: TGTGCCAGCTCACCTGCAGGGGATCAGCCCCAGCATTTT
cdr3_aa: CASSPAGDQPQHF